The rows below give T cell receptor beta chains drawn from one sample of a study of response to subunit inactivated influenza vaccine. A single record per CDR3 protein comes from TCRdb applying MiXCR to the RT-PCR reads. The data hold more than 700,000 distinct CDR3 sequences, with 20% to 25% observed a single time. The specimen comprised PBMCs from blood, sampled more than 4 days after vaccination. These receptors were collected from a man in his forties or fifties who received an inactivated influenza vaccine. CDR3s include the opening cysteine and the closing phenylalanine or tryptophan. Fields, in order: D gene, clone size, V gene, CDR3 length, J gene, CDR3 DNA, CDR3 protein. D genes are given only for firm matches. A clone size is listed for some rows: how often the clone was seen (once, few, many), or a class if it is expanded.

TRBD2	NA	TRBV3-1	15	TRBJ2-4	TGTGCCAGCAGGTTTAGCGGGGGGGCGGCGAACATTCAGTACTTC	CASRFSGGAANIQYF
NA	NA	TRBV28	14	TRBJ2-7	TGTGCCAGCAGTTTATGGGGGGTTACCTACGAGCAGTACTTC	CASSLWGVTYEQYF
NA	NA	TRBV20-1	12	TRBJ2-1	TGCAGTGTTGAGTGGTCCTACAATGAGCAGTTCTTC	CSVEWSYNEQFF
NA	NA	TRBV10-3	15	TRBJ1-3	TGTGCCATCAGCCGAGGGCAGGGACGGGGAAACACCATATATTTT	CAISRGQGRGNTIYF
TRBD2	NA	TRBV12-3/TRBV12-4	17	TRBJ2-3	TGTGCCAGCAGTTTAGATGTCGCTAGCGGGAGGGCCGATACGCAGTATTTT	CASSLDVASGRADTQYF
TRBD2	once	TRBV24-1	16	TRBJ2-2	TGTGCCACCAGTGATTTAAGTAGCGGGGGTATGCGGGAGCTGTTTTTT	CATSDLSSGGMRELFF
NA	few	TRBV29-1	14	TRBJ2-3	TGCAGCGTTGGATCGGCAGGGGTCACAGATACGCAGTATTTT	CSVGSAGVTDTQYF
TRBD2	NA	TRBV20-1	13	TRBJ2-3	TGCAGTTTCGGGCTAGCGGGACGCAATACGCAGTATTTT	CSFGLAGRNTQYF
NA	NA	TRBV5-6	17	TRBJ2-2	TGTGCCAGCAGCTTGGAGGGGAGGACCGATAACACCGGGGAGCTGTTTTTT	CASSLEGRTDNTGELFF
NA	NA	TRBV6-5	15	TRBJ2-7	TGTGCCAGCAGTTACCGGTATCCAGGGGTCTACGAGCAGTACTTC	CASSYRYPGVYEQYF
NA	NA	TRBV5-1	15	TRBJ2-1	TGCGCCAGCAGCATACAGGGAAGCTCCTACAATGAGCAGTTCTTC	CASSIQGSSYNEQFF
NA	many	TRBV12-3/TRBV12-4	14	TRBJ2-5	TGTGCCAGCACTCTAAGGACCACTGGAGAGACCCAGTACTTC	CASTLRTTGETQYF
TRBD2	few	TRBV10-3	13	TRBJ2-7	TGTGCCGCGGGAGGTTACGGCCTCTACGAGCAGTACTTC	CAAGGYGLYEQYF
NA	NA	TRBV5-1	13	TRBJ1-1	TGCGCCAGCAGCTTGGTATTGAGCACTGAAGCTTTCTTT	CASSLVLSTEAFF
TRBD1	NA	TRBV12-3/TRBV12-4	16	TRBJ1-2	TGTGCCAGCAGTTTACGGGGACAGGGGATGAACTATGGCTACACCTTC	CASSLRGQGMNYGYTF
NA	few	TRBV5-8	13	TRBJ2-4	TGTGCCAGCAGCGCAGACGCCAAAAACATTCAGTACTTC	CASSADAKNIQYF
NA	many	TRBV15	14	TRBJ1-2	TGTGCCACCAGCAGAGTCTGGGAGGCGAGTGGCTACACCTTC	CATSRVWEASGYTF
NA	few	TRBV29-1	13	TRBJ1-1	TGCAGCGTTGAGGGGGCGCGGTACACTGAAGCTTTCTTT	CSVEGARYTEAFF
TRBD2	few	TRBV7-6	16	TRBJ2-1	TGTGCCAGCAGCAGTAGCGGGAGGAGTCCTTTCAATGAGCAGTTCTTC	CASSSSGRSPFNEQFF
TRBD1	few	TRBV20-1	15	TRBJ2-7	TGCAGTGCCTCCACAGGGGGCGCCCCCCAGGGCGAGCAGTACTTC	CSASTGGAPQGEQYF
NA	few	TRBV29-1	10	TRBJ2-1	TGCAGCGTTGAACTAGGCGAGCAGTTCTTC	CSVELGEQFF
TRBD2	few	TRBV11-1	20	TRBJ2-3	TGTGCCAGCAGCTCAGGCGGGACTAGCAGAGAACCCGTTAGCACAGATACGCAGTATTTT	CASSSGGTSREPVSTDTQYF
NA	few	TRBV10-3	14	TRBJ2-5	TGTGCCATCAGTGAGTCTCAGATTGAGGGGACCCAGTACTTC	CAISESQIEGTQYF
NA	few	TRBV20-1	14	TRBJ2-3	TGCAGTGCTAGTCCACTTCTTAGCACAGATACGCAGTATTTT	CSASPLLSTDTQYF
NA	NA	TRBV5-1	15	TRBJ2-3	TGCGCCAGCAGCTTGGCCGGGGCCGGGACGTTGACGCAGTATTTT	CASSLAGAGTLTQYF
NA	many	TRBV7-9	15	TRBJ1-4	TGTGCCAGCAGCACACAGGGTTGGTCTAATGAAAAACTGTTTTTT	CASSTQGWSNEKLFF
TRBD1	few	TRBV2	14	TRBJ2-7	TGTGCCAGCAGTGGGACCTCCGGGACAGTTGTCCCGTACTTC	CASSGTSGTVVPYF
TRBD1	few	TRBV7-9	16	TRBJ2-5	TGTGCCAGCAGCTTAGCCCTACAGGGGGAAGGAGAGACCCAGTACTTC	CASSLALQGEGETQYF
NA	NA	TRBV28	14	TRBJ2-1	TGTGCCAGCAGTCCTATTGACAGATACAATGAGCAGTTCTTC	CASSPIDRYNEQFF
NA	NA	TRBV7-2	16	TRBJ1-1	TGTGCCAGCAGCCGTAGGGCCACGGTATGGACCACTGAAGCTTTCTTT	CASSRRATVWTTEAFF
NA	NA	TRBV9	14	TRBJ2-7	TGTGCCAGCAGCGTAGCCCTGGGCCACTACGAGCAGTACTTC	CASSVALGHYEQYF
NA	few	TRBV7-9	15	TRBJ2-6	TGTGCCAGCAGGGCCAGGGATTGGGAGGCCAACGTCCTGACTTTC	CASRARDWEANVLTF
NA	few	TRBV20-1	16	TRBJ2-7	TGCAGTGCTAGGCAACTATCGGGACGAGTAGGAGTCGAGCAGTACTTC	CSARQLSGRVGVEQYF
NA	NA	TRBV3-1	11	TRBJ2-7	TGTGCCAGCAGCCATGACTACGAGCAGTACTTC	CASSHDYEQYF
NA	NA	TRBV27	13	TRBJ2-7	TGTGCCAGCAGTTTCGGGCTACCTTACGAGCAGTACTTC	CASSFGLPYEQYF
NA	NA	TRBV7-9	16	TRBJ2-1	TGTGCCAGCAGCTTGGCCCGGGACCCCGTCCACAATGAGCAGTTCTTC	CASSLARDPVHNEQFF
NA	few	TRBV15	13	TRBJ2-3	TGTGCCACCAGTGGACGGAGCACAGATACGCAGTATTTT	CATSGRSTDTQYF
NA	few	TRBV10-2	14	TRBJ2-1	TGCGCCAGCAGTCAGGGTCCTATGTACAATGAGCAGTTCTTC	CASSQGPMYNEQFF
NA	many	TRBV3-1	14	TRBJ2-1	TGTGCCAGCAGCCATACGGGACCAGGAAATGAGCAGTTCTTC	CASSHTGPGNEQFF
NA	NA	TRBV12-3/TRBV12-4	14	TRBJ2-1	TGTGCCAGCACCTGGACAGTCATCTACAATGAGCAGTTCTTC	CASTWTVIYNEQFF
TRBD2	many	TRBV4-3	17	TRBJ2-1	TGCGCCAGCAGCCAAGAAAGGGGGACTAGCGGGGGCTATGAGCAGTTCTTC	CASSQERGTSGGYEQFF
NA	few	TRBV29-1	13	TRBJ2-5	TGCAGCGTCGCTCCGGGACCCCAAGAGACCCAGTACTTC	CSVAPGPQETQYF
TRBD2	NA	TRBV29-1	15	TRBJ2-1	TGCAGCGTCGACGGGACTAGCGGCTATTACAATGAGCAGTTCTTC	CSVDGTSGYYNEQFF
TRBD1	NA	TRBV18	15	TRBJ1-2	TGTGCCAGCTCACCTAACCGGGACAGGCCCGATGGCTACACCTTC	CASSPNRDRPDGYTF
TRBD2	NA	TRBV6-2/TRBV6-3	20	TRBJ2-2	TGTGCCAGCAGTTACCTGGTTTTCGAGCGGGAGGGCCCGAACACCGGGGAGCTGTTTTTT	CASSYLVFEREGPNTGELFF
NA	NA	TRBV28	13	TRBJ1-4	TGTGCCAGCAGTTACGCAACTAATGAAAAACTGTTTTTT	CASSYATNEKLFF
NA	NA	TRBV5-5	13	TRBJ2-7	TGTGCCAGCAGCTGGGCCAGCTCCTACGAGCAGTACTTC	CASSWASSYEQYF
NA	few	TRBV7-2	15	TRBJ2-3	TGTGCCAGCAGCTTAGTTTTCGTGAGCACAGATACGCAGTATTTT	CASSLVFVSTDTQYF
TRBD1	many	TRBV24-1	13	TRBJ2-5	TGTGCCACCATGGGCAGGGGGAGAGAGACCCAGTACTTC	CATMGRGRETQYF
NA	NA	TRBV29-1	12	TRBJ2-3	TGCAGCGTCGCGGGTGGCACAGATACGCAGTATTTT	CSVAGGTDTQYF
NA	few	TRBV6-5	15	TRBJ2-2	TGTGCCAGCAGTTACTCGATCCAGAACACCGGGGAGCTGTTTTTT	CASSYSIQNTGELFF
TRBD1	NA	TRBV29-1	14	TRBJ2-7	TGCAGCACCACCTCCGGGACAGGGGGCGGAGTGCAGTACTTC	CSTTSGTGGGVQYF
TRBD2	NA	TRBV12-3/TRBV12-4	14	TRBJ2-7	TGTGCCAGCAGTCGACTAGCGGGGGTGCACGAGCAGTACTTC	CASSRLAGVHEQYF
NA	few	TRBV5-1	15	TRBJ2-3	TGCGCCAGCAGCTACGGGAGCAGAGGGACAGATACGCAGTATTTT	CASSYGSRGTDTQYF
NA	NA	TRBV20-1	13	TRBJ1-5	TGCAGTGCTAGTCCCAGCCAGAATCAGCCCCAGCATTTT	CSASPSQNQPQHF
TRBD2	few	TRBV10-2	16	TRBJ2-3	TGCGCCAGCCCTAATACTAGCGGGGGGACCTTAGATACGCAGTATTTT	CASPNTSGGTLDTQYF
TRBD1	NA	TRBV5-6	17	TRBJ2-6	TGTGCCAGCAGCATGACAGGGGGTCAAACTGGGGCCAACGTCCTGACTTTC	CASSMTGGQTGANVLTF